Following are 23 T cell receptor beta chains from one sample sequenced in a study of shared clonotypes between healthy human individuals. TCRdb's copy holds only in-frame clones and misses some; the assay was immunoSEQ multiplex PCR. This table holds hundreds of thousands of clones, around 76% found once. What was sequenced was PBMCs. Receptors originate from a woman aged 40 to 50 in good health. Some clones in this sample may be carry-over from other donors' samples.

V and J are TRBV10-2 and TRBJ2-7; D is uncertain. Germline CDR1 reads WSHSY; CDR2 reads SAAADI. Trimming cost V 5 bases and J 3 bases, with 11 bases left between them. The CDR3 sequence is 13 residues long. The CDR3 bases are TGCGCCAGCAGTTTGGGCTCCAACTACGAGCAGTACTTC. Protein sequence: CASSLGSNYEQYF.

The chain carries TRBV20-1 and TRBJ1-2; no firm D call. V shed 2 bases and J shed 5 bases, with 6 bases lying between them. Per the germline V gene, CDR1 is DFQATT and CDR2 is SNEGSKA (reference sequence). This CDR3 has 11 amino acids. CDR3 protein: CSARSAYGYTF. CDR3 nucleotide sequence: TGCAGTGCTAGATCAGCTTATGGCTACACCTTC.

Regarding this clone: Other DNA sequences in this specimen translate into the identical CDR3. The rearrangement uses TRBV5-4 and TRBJ1-1, with no clear D. The V gene lost 0 bases and the J gene lost 4 bases, with 7 bases spanning the gap. The CDR3 runs to 13 residues. Germline V gene sequence: CDR1 SGHNT, CDR2 YYREEE (reference sequence). CDR3 amino acids: CASSLGRGTEAFF. The CDR3 DNA reads TGTGCCAGCAGCTTGGGCCGGGGCACTGAAGCTTTCTTT.

This chain connects TRBV30 to TRBJ2-5; 9 bases are shared with TRBD1. The DNA end is more similar to TRBJ2-7, so the J call may be wrong. The CDR3 totals 15 residues. The V gene's germline CDR1 is GTSNPN and CDR2 SVGIG (reference sequence). The DNA for the CDR3 is TGTGCCTGGAGGGGGGGACAGGGATTAAGGTACGAGCAGTACTTC. It translates to CAWRGGQGLRYEQYF.

This chain joins TRBV6-1 and TRBJ2-5, with TRBD2 matching 9 bases. Judging by the DNA end, TRBJ2-7 fits better; the J call may be wrong. The V gene's germline CDR1 is MNHNS and CDR2 SASEGT. The CDR3 is 15 amino acids. CDR3 amino acids: CASSENAGGYDEQYF. The CDR3 DNA is TGTGCCAGCAGTGAAAATGCGGGAGGGTACGACGAGCAGTACTTC.

This clone has only one observation. The CDR3 DNA sequence: TGTGCCAGCACCGATAGGGAGACCCAGTACTTC. Translated: CASTDRETQYF. This chain uses TRBV2 with TRBJ2-5; D not resolved. The CDR3 contains 11 residues. The germline CDR1 and CDR2 sequences are SNHLY and FYNNEI. V lost 7 bases to trimming and J lost 5 bases, with 8 bases between them.

The J gene is TRBJ1-5, the V gene TRBV19; D not certain. Per germline, CDR1 LNHDA and CDR2 SQIVND (reference sequence). V shed 6 bases and J shed 0 bases, with 9 bases lying between them. The CDR3 contains 14 residues. Here the CDR3 DNA reads TGTGCCAGTAGATATCAAGATAGCAATCAGCCCCAGCATTTT. Translated: CASRYQDSNQPQHF. Looking up the rest from reference TRBV19 and TRBJ1-5 gives the full variable domain: DGGITQSPKYLFRKEGQNVTLSCEQNLNHDAMYWYRQDPGQGLRLIYYSQIVNDFQKGDIAEGYSVSREKKESFPLTVTSAQKNPTAFYLCASRYQDSNQPQHFGDGTRLSIL.

This clone was recorded at least ten times. This chain links TRBV29-1 with TRBJ2-7, with 9 bases fitting TRBD1. Germline trimming cut 5 bases from V and 6 bases from J; bases unmatched to any gene: 8. CDR1 and CDR2 from the germline V gene are SQVTM and ANQGSEA. This CDR3 has 13 residues. The CDR3 here is CSVSGTGLSEQYF. The CDR3, as DNA: TGCAGCGTTTCCGGGACAGGGTTGTCCGAGCAGTACTTC.

The chain recombines TRBV4-2 with TRBJ2-7, with D possibly matching TRBD1 (5 bases). Trimming removed 0 bases from V and 2 bases from J, with 11 bases in between. CDR1 is LGHNA and CDR2 is YNFKEQ in the germline V gene. This CDR3 has 15 amino acids. The CDR3 spells CASSQDLGHPYEQYF. The CDR3 region has the DNA TGTGCCAGCAGCCAAGATTTAGGACACCCCTACGAGCAGTACTTC.

The chain carries TRBV14 and TRBJ2-3; 8 nucleotides agree with TRBD2. Trimming took 0 bases from V and 6 from J; bases not matched to a gene: 11. The CDR3 sequence is 17 residues long. Germline V lookup: CDR1 SGHDN, CDR2 FVKESK. Here the CDR3 DNA reads TGTGCCAGCAGCCAAGAGCGATACGGGAGGGCCGACGATACGCAGTATTTT. This translates into CASSQERYGRADDTQYF.

In its sample, this clone was seen once. Other DNA sequences from this sample encode an identical CDR3 as well. This sequence joins TRBV18 and TRBJ1-1; D might be TRBD1 (6 bases). V was shortened by 2 bases and J by 4 bases, with 11 bases between the two germline ends. CDR1 and CDR2 from the germline V gene are KGHSH and LQKENI. The CDR3 has 14 amino acids. The CDR3 DNA reads TGTGCCAGCTCACCAGGGGGGGCGCGCACTGAAGCTTTCTTT. Translating gives CASSPGGARTEAFF.

This clone has a count of ten or more. The V and J genes are TRBV5-6 and TRBJ2-7; perhaps D is TRBD1 or TRBD2 (5 bases each). The CDR3 spans 13 residues. Looked up from germline, CDR1 is SGHDT and CDR2 is YYEEEE. V was clipped by 0 bases and J by 6 bases, with 10 bases between them. The CDR3 region has the DNA TGTGCCAGCAGCTTGGACCGGGACGGCGAGCAGTACTTC. Its translation: CASSLDRDGEQYF.

The chain joins TRBV5-8 to TRBJ1-5; D remains unclear. Germline CDR1 reads SGHTS; CDR2 reads YDEGEE. The CDR3 has 15 residues. Trimming stripped 2 bases from V and 0 bases from J, with 9 bases between. In DNA form, the CDR3 reads TGTGCCAGCAGCTTAGGAATATCTAGCAATCAGCCCCAGCATTTT. Protein product: CASSLGISSNQPQHF.

The chain couples TRBV30 to TRBJ2-5, with 8 bases lining up with TRBD1. The CDR3 contains 13 residues. Germline V CDR1 and CDR2: GTSNPN, SVGIG (reference sequence). Germline trimming cut 3 bases from V and 5 bases from J; bases unmatched to any gene: 5. The CDR3 nucleotides are TGTGCCTGGAGCGGACAGGGTGGGGAGACCCAGTACTTC. Protein: CAWSGQGGETQYF.

This clone has more than one count but fewer than ten. The chain links TRBV4-3 to TRBJ1-4; a possible D gene is TRBD1 (6 bases). The CDR3 consists of 14 residues. The V gene's germline CDR1 is LGHNA and CDR2 YSLEER. V was trimmed by 0 bases and J by 7 bases, leaving 9 bases between them. The CDR3 protein is CASSQDRGSEKLFF. CDR3 nucleotide sequence: TGCGCCAGCAGCCAAGACAGGGGCAGTGAAAAACTGTTTTTT.

The chain couples TRBV15 to TRBJ2-7; no clear D gene. Germline CDR1 and CDR2: LNHNV and YYDKDF (reference sequence). The ends were cut back, 0 bases at V and 2 bases at J, with 11 bases in the middle. The CDR3 spans 15 residues. Written as DNA, the CDR3 is TGTGCCACCAGCAGAGATAAGTCTCTCGCCTACGAGCAGTACTTC. Protein sequence: CATSRDKSLAYEQYF.

This chain links TRBV28 with TRBJ2-2; 12 bases are a match to TRBD2. The length of the CDR3 is 18 residues. V was pared by 3 bases and J by 6 bases, with 11 bases of the junction left unmatched. Germline CDR1 MDHEN, CDR2 SYDVKM. This CDR3 is CASSFPLLAGGRAGELFF. The CDR3 nucleotides read TGTGCCAGCAGTTTCCCCCTGCTAGCGGGAGGGCGGGCCGGGGAGCTGTTTTTT.

V and J are TRBV5-1 and TRBJ2-7; perhaps D is TRBD1 or TRBD2 (5 bases each). This CDR3 is built from 13 residues. The ends were cut back, 4 bases at V and 3 bases at J, with 11 bases in the middle. The V gene's germline CDR1 is SGHRS and CDR2 YFSETQ. Here the CDR3 reads CASSGGRLYEQYF. CDR3 bases: TGCGCCAGCAGCGGGGGACGGCTCTACGAGCAGTACTTC.

The genes are TRBV5-1 and TRBJ2-3, with 14 bases matching TRBD2. Germline CDR1 is SGHRS and CDR2 is YFSETQ. V shed 4 bases, J shed 2 bases, and the junction held 12 bases outside the gene matches. This CDR3 is 19 amino acids long. The CDR3 reads CASSGGTSGSGYHTDTQYF. The CDR3 coding sequence is TGCGCCAGCAGCGGCGGGACTAGCGGGAGTGGGTACCACACAGATACGCAGTATTTT.

Remarks on this clone: This sample also contains other DNA sequences that code for the same CDR3. CDR3 residues: CASSSGQGYEQYF. The DNA of the CDR3 is TGTGCCAGCAGTTCTGGACAGGGATACGAGCAGTACTTC. The chain employs TRBV28 and TRBJ2-7, with TRBD1 identical over 8 bases. CDR3 length: 13 residues. With 4 bases clipped from V and 4 bases from J, the junction kept 3 bases outside the gene matches. Germline V gene sequence: CDR1 MDHEN, CDR2 SYDVKM.

The J gene is TRBJ2-1, the V gene TRBV7-6, with D uncertain. The CDR3 sequence is 12 residues long. The germline V gene encodes CDR1 SGHVS and CDR2 FNYEAQ. Trimming shortened V by 5 bases and J by 5 bases, and 7 bases separated the two germline ends. The CDR3 loop is CASSGRNNEQFF. In nucleotides, the CDR3 is TGTGCCAGCAGCGGTAGGAACAATGAGCAGTTCTTC.

Concerning this clone: This CDR3 is also generated by other DNA sequences in the sample. The V gene is TRBV5-4, the J gene TRBJ1-2; TRBD1 agrees at 7 bases. The CDR3 loop spans 13 amino acids. V was pared by 0 bases and J by 8 bases, with 4 bases of the junction left unmatched. Per the germline V gene, CDR1 is SGHNT and CDR2 is YYREEE (reference sequence). Here the CDR3 DNA reads TGTGCCAGCAGCTTGGAGGGACAGACCGGCTACACCTTC. Protein: CASSLEGQTGYTF.

The chain recombines TRBV9 with TRBJ2-7; 11 bases line up with TRBD2. CDR3 length: 14 residues. Germline V gene data show CDR1 as SGDLS and CDR2 as YYNGEE. V lost 2 bases and J lost 6; bases outside the gene matches: 4. The CDR3 DNA follows: TGTGCCAGCAGCGTCTATAGCGGGAGGGGCGAGCAGTACTTC. Protein sequence: CASSVYSGRGEQYF.